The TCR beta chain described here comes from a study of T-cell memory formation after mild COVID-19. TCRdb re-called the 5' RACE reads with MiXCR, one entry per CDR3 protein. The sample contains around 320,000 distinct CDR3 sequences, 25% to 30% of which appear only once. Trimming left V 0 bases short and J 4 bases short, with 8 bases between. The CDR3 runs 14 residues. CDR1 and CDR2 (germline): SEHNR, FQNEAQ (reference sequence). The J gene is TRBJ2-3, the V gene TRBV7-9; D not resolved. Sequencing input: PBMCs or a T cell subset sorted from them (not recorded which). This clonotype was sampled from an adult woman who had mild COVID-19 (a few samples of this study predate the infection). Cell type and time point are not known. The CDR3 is CASSLANSADTQYF. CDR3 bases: TGTGCCAGCAGCTTAGCGAATTCGGCAGATACGCAGTATTTT.